These 20 T cell receptor beta chains were sequenced from one sample in a study of Siglec-9 on CD8 T cells in melanoma. The method was immunoSEQ multiplex PCR; TCRdb's version includes in-frame clones alone and lacks a portion of them. The table lists tens of thousands of clones, roughly 80% of them singletons. The material sequenced was Siglec-9- CD8+ T cells sorted from blood. The receptors come from a human donor in good health.

The J gene is TRBJ2-1, the V gene TRBV4-1; 15 bases are a match to TRBD2. From germline, CDR1 is MGHRA and CDR2 YSYEKL. Unmatched junction bases numbered 9, after V lost 3 bases and J lost 9 bases. The CDR3 sequence is 17 residues long. CDR3 residues: CASSHDGTSGRWSEQFF. CDR3 bases: TGCGCCAGCAGCCATGACGGGACTAGCGGGAGGTGGAGTGAGCAGTTCTTC.

The V call is TRBV7-8, the J call TRBJ2-1; TRBD2 aligns across 9 bases. Germline assignment: CDR1 SGHVS and CDR2 FQNEAQ. V lost 1 base, J lost 14 bases, and 3 bases stayed unmatched. The CDR3 sequence is 12 residues long. The CDR3: CASSLGGTSKFF. As DNA, the CDR3 is TGTGCCAGCAGCTTAGGAGGGACTAGCAAGTTCTTC.

The chain carries TRBV7-9 and TRBJ1-2; TRBD1 matches 8 bases. The CDR3 spans 14 residues. Germline assignment: CDR1 SEHNR and CDR2 FQNEAQ (reference sequence). Trimming cost V 0 bases and J 10 bases; bases outside gene matches: 7. Written as DNA, the CDR3 is TGTGCCAGCAGCTTAGCTCGGACAGGGTCGGACTACACCTTC. Translating gives CASSLARTGSDYTF.

The rearrangement links TRBV4-1 to TRBJ2-5; D is unresolved. V shed 0 bases and J shed 4 bases, with 9 bases lying between them. The CDR3 is 14 amino acids. Germline V gives CDR1 MGHRA, CDR2 YSYEKL. As DNA, the CDR3 is TGCGCCAGCAGCCAAGATCCCGCATCAGAGACCCAGTACTTC. Its translation is CASSQDPASETQYF.

The chain recombines TRBV30 with TRBJ2-3, with 11 bases matching TRBD2. This CDR3 region has 15 residues. CDR1 is GTSNPN, CDR2 SVGIG, per germline (reference sequence). After removal of 6 bases from V and 0 bases from J, the junction contained 5 bases not matched to a gene. The CDR3: CACRSGRASTDTQYF. Written as DNA, the CDR3 is TGTGCCTGCCGTAGCGGGAGGGCTAGCACAGATACGCAGTATTTT.

The rearrangement links TRBV6-1 to TRBJ1-2, with 8 bases that match TRBD1. CDR1 MNHNS and CDR2 SASEGT come from the germline V gene. After removal of 4 bases from V and 1 base from J, the junction contained 17 bases not matched to a gene. There are 19 residues in the CDR3. The CDR3 DNA follows: TGTGCCAGCAGTGGGAATATCCGGGACAGGAGGGGGTATAACTATGGCTACACCTTC. It translates to CASSGNIRDRRGYNYGYTF.

This clone has a single count. J is TRBJ1-5 and V is TRBV19; TRBD1 matches at 8 bases. The CDR3 consists of 13 residues. CDR1 and CDR2 from the germline V gene are LNHDA and SQIVND (reference sequence). V shed 9 bases and J 8 bases; nucleotides not matched to a gene: 9. CDR3 in amino acids: CASTTGGREPQHF. The CDR3 region has the DNA TGTGCCAGCACTACAGGGGGTCGTGAGCCCCAGCATTTT.

This CDR3 is CASSLELGGTDTEAFF. In DNA form, the CDR3 reads TGTGCCAGCAGCTTGGAACTTGGGGGTACGGACACTGAAGCTTTCTTT. The chain has TRBV5-4 and TRBJ1-1; maybe TRBD1 (5 bases). Trimming took off 0 bases at V and 3 bases at J, with 15 bases between the two ends. CDR1 and CDR2 (germline): SGHNT, YYREEE (reference sequence). CDR3 length: 16 residues.

The J gene is TRBJ1-2, the V gene TRBV10-2; 8 positions match TRBD1. The CDR3 is 16 amino acids. The trim removed 1 base at V and 2 bases at J, leaving 6 bases unmatched. Looked up from germline, CDR1 is WSHSY and CDR2 is SAAADI. CDR3 sequence reads: CASSEFGQGINYGYTF. The CDR3 DNA reads as TGCGCCAGCAGTGAGTTCGGACAGGGCATAAACTATGGCTACACCTTC.

This chain joins TRBV29-1 and TRBJ1-2; 9 bases align to TRBD1. Germline V gene lookup returns CDR1 SQVTM and CDR2 ANQGSEA. The V segment lost 3 bases and the J segment 7 bases; nucleotides outside the gene matches: 15. This CDR3 has 16 residues. The CDR3, as DNA: TGCAGCGTTGAGGACAGGGGAATCCAGGGGAGGGGTGGCTACACCTTC. It specifies CSVEDRGIQGRGGYTF.

This clone was seen more than once but under ten times. The chain joins TRBV9 to TRBJ1-4; TRBD1 is a possible D gene (6 bases). Germline CDR1 is SGDLS and CDR2 is YYNGEE. V gave up 4 bases and J gave up 5 bases, with 21 bases separating them. CDR3 length: 17 residues. CDR3 nucleotides: TGTGCCAGCAGCCCCGAGGGGGGAACCAGAAAAAATGAAAAACTGTTTTTT. Protein product: CASSPEGGTRKNEKLFF.

By frequency in the sample, this clone is medium-sized. The chain links TRBV7-2 to TRBJ2-7; D remains unclear. Trimming stripped 1 base from V and 4 bases from J, with 5 bases between. This CDR3 comprises 12 residues. Germline V lookup: CDR1 SGHTA, CDR2 FQGNSA. The CDR3 bases are TGTGCCAGCAGCTTAGTGGGGTACGAGCAGTACGTC. It specifies CASSLVGYEQYV.

This chain connects TRBV27 to TRBJ2-1, with D maybe TRBD2 (5 bases). The CDR3 extends over 14 amino acids. V was trimmed by 7 bases and J by 7 bases, leaving 17 bases between them. CDR1 is MNHEY, CDR2 SMNVEV, per germline (reference sequence). The CDR3 here is CASTNTGSRNEQFF. As DNA, the CDR3 is TGTGCCAGCACCAATACGGGGAGCAGAAATGAGCAGTTCTTC.

The chain is built from TRBV29-1 and TRBJ2-3, with D perhaps given as TRBD1 or TRBD2 (6 bases each). V lost 6 bases and J 1 base, leaving 20 bases between the germline ends. CDR1 and CDR2 from the germline V gene are SQVTM and ANQGSEA. This CDR3 spans 16 amino acids. The CDR3 spells CSVDGYREEGTDTQYF. The DNA of the CDR3 is TGCAGCGTGGACGGGTACAGGGAGGAGGGCACAGATACGCAGTATTTT.

The chain joins TRBV5-6 to TRBJ1-1; D remains unclear. V lost 0 bases, J lost 1 base, and 7 bases lay in between. Per germline, CDR1 SGHDT and CDR2 YYEEEE. There are 14 residues in the CDR3. CDR3 amino acids: CASSLGSRNTEAFF. The CDR3 DNA reads TGTGCCAGCAGCTTGGGATCCAGGAACACTGAAGCTTTCTTT.

J is TRBJ1-5 and V is TRBV28; 10 bases align to TRBD1. This CDR3 is 16 amino acids long. Per germline, CDR1 MDHEN and CDR2 SYDVKM. V was pared by 6 bases and J by 2 bases, with 7 bases of the junction left unmatched. CDR3 coding DNA: TGTGCCAGCAGCAACACCGGGACAGGGGGCAATCAGCCCCAGCATTTT. It is translated as CASSNTGTGGNQPQHF.

The chain uses TRBV21-1 and TRBJ1-5; TRBD1, as called in the table, went unchecked against the DNA. TRBV21-1 is marked as a pseudogene. The length of the CDR3 is 17 residues. The CDR3 DNA reads TGTGCCAGCAGCCCCCGTTCAAGGGGGTTATGGCGGTCGGACCAGCATTTT. This gives the protein CASSPRSRGLWRSDQHF.

This chain uses TRBV15 with TRBJ2-1; TRBD2 aligns across 7 bases. Germline assignment: CDR1 LNHNV and CDR2 YYDKDF (reference sequence). After removal of 1 base from V and 4 bases from J, the junction contained 4 bases not matched to a gene. There are 15 residues in the CDR3. The CDR3, as DNA: TGTGCCACCAGCAGAGCCGGTAGCGGGTACAATGAGCAGTTCTTC. Residues: CATSRAGSGYNEQFF.

The J gene is TRBJ1-5, the V gene TRBV7-9, with unresolved D. The V gene's germline CDR1 is SEHNR and CDR2 FQNEAQ (reference sequence). Trimming stripped 1 base from V and 6 bases from J, with 4 bases between. The length of the CDR3 is 12 residues. CDR3 sequence: CASSLGTQPQHF. The DNA of the CDR3 is TGTGCCAGCAGCTTAGGGACTCAGCCCCAGCATTTT.

J is TRBJ1-2 and V is TRBV5-5; tentatively, D is TRBD1 (6 bases). Looked up from germline, CDR1 is SGHKS and CDR2 is YYEKEE (reference sequence). The CDR3 sequence is 15 residues long. V lost 3 bases and J 2 bases, leaving 14 bases between the germline ends. CDR3 sequence: CASSSSTGTNYGYTF. The CDR3 nucleotides read TGTGCCAGCAGCTCATCGACAGGAACAAACTATGGCTACACCTTC. The full variable domain, with the rest looked up from reference TRBV5-5 and TRBJ1-2, is DAGVTQSPTHLIKTRGQQVTLRCSPISGHKSVSWYQQVLGQGPQFIFQYYEKEERGRGNFPDRFSARQFPNYSSELNVNALLLGDSALYLCASSSSTGTNYGYTFGSGTRLTVV.